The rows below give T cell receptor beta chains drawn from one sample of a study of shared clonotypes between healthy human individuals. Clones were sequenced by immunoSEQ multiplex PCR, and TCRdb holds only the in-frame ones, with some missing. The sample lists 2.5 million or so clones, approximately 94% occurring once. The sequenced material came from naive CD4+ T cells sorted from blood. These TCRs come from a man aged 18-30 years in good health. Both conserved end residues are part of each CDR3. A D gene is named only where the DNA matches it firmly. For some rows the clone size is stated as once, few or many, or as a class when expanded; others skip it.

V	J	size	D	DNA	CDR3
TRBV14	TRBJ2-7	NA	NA	TGTGCCAGCAGCCAATTGGGGAAGCTTCAGTACTTC	CASSQLGKLQYF
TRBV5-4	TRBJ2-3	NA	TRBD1	TGTGCCAGCAGCTTACTACAGGGGAGCACAGATACGCAGTATTTT	CASSLLQGSTDTQYF
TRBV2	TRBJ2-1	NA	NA	TGTGCCAGTTCGACTGGGGGCTTGAGCTCCTACAATGAGCAGTTCTTC	CASSTGGLSSYNEQFF
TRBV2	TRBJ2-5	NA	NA	TGTGCCAGCAGTCCCGGGGAATACGAGACCCAGTACTTC	CASSPGEYETQYF
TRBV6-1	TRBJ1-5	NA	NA	TGTGCCAGCAGTGAACAATTTAGGACGAAGCCTCTTACCCAGCATTTT	CASSEQFRTKPLTQHF
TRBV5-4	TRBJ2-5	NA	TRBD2	TGTGCCAGCAGCTTAGCGGGAGTGCGAGAGACCCAGTACTTC	CASSLAGVRETQYF
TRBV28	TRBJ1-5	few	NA	TGTGCCAGCAGTATCGGAGCTAATCAGCCCCAGCATTTT	CASSIGANQPQHF
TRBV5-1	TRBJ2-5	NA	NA	TGCGCCAGCAGCTTCGGCGGCGGGGAGACCCAGTACTTC	CASSFGGGETQYF
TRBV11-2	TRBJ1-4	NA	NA	TGTGCCAGCAGCCTAGCCCTGACAGGCCGGGGAAAACTGTTTTTT	CASSLALTGRGKLFF
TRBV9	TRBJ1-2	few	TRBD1	TGTGCCAGCAGCGGACAGGGGGGTCACTATGGCTACACCTTC	CASSGQGGHYGYTF
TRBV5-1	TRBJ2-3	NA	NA	TGCGCCAGCAGCTTGGAAGGGATATCAGATACGCAGTATTTT	CASSLEGISDTQYF
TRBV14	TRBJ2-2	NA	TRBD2	TGTGCCAGCAGCCTTACCGTTTTTTGGACTAGCGGGAGCTGGCGGGCCGGGGAGCTGTTTTTT	CASSLTVFWTSGSWRAGELFF
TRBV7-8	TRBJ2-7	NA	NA	TGTGCCAGCAGCTTAGAAGCCAGAAGCTACGAGCAGTACTTC	CASSLEARSYEQYF
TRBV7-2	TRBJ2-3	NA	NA	TGTGCCAGCAGCTTGGCGGCGGACACAGATACGCAGTATTTT	CASSLAADTDTQYF
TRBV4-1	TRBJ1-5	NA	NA	TGCGCCAGCAGTTTAGGACAGTCCAACAATCAGCCCCAGCATTTT	CASSLGQSNNQPQHF
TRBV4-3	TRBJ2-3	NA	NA	TGCGCCAGCAGCCAACGACTAGTCCCAGATACGCAGTATTTT	CASSQRLVPDTQYF
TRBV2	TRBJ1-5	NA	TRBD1	TGTGCCAGCAGTGCCCGTGGGACAGGGGTTAGCAATCAGCCCCAGCATTTT	CASSARGTGVSNQPQHF
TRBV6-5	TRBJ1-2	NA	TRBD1	TGTGCCAGCAGTTCCCCCGGGACAGGGGTTGGCTACACCTTC	CASSSPGTGVGYTF
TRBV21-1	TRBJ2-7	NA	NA	TGTGCCAGCAGCAAGTCCCTCCGGACTAGCGGAAACTCCTACGAGCAGTACTTC	CASSKSLRTSGNSYEQYF
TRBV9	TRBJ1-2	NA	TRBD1	TGTGCCAGCAGCGTAGAACAGGGGGGAGCTGGCTACACCTTC	CASSVEQGGAGYTF
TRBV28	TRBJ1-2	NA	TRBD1	TGTGCCAGCAGTACAGGGGGCGAGGGCTACACCTTC	CASSTGGEGYTF
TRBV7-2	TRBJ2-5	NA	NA	TGTGCCAGCAGCTTAGGAGGCGGGAACGGGGAGACCCAGTACTTC	CASSLGGGNGETQYF
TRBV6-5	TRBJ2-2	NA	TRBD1	TGTGCCAGCAGACCGGGACAGGGCAACACCGGGGAGCTGTTTTTT	CASRPGQGNTGELFF
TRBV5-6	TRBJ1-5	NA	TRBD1	TGTGCCAGCAGCGCGACAGGGGGCGGAAGCAATCAGCCCCAGCATTTT	CASSATGGGSNQPQHF
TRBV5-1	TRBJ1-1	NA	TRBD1	TGCGCCAGCAGCTTGCGACAGGGGTCCACTGAAGCTTTCTTT	CASSLRQGSTEAFF
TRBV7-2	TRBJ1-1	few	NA	TGTGCCAGCAGCAAAGGGAGGCAGGGGAACACTGAAGCTTTCTTT	CASSKGRQGNTEAFF
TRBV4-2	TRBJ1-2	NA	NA	TGTGCCAGCAGCCAAGACAGGGCCCTCCTTGGCTATGGCTACACCTTC	CASSQDRALLGYGYTF
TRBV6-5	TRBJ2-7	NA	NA	TGTGCCAGCAGGCCCCCAGAGGCCTACGAGCAGTACTTC	CASRPPEAYEQYF
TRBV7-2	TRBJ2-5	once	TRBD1	TGTGCCAGCAGCCGTGAGACAGGGGAACAAGAGACCCAGTACTTC	CASSRETGEQETQYF
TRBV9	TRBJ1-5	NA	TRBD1	TGTGCCAGCAGCGGACAGGGGAACAATCAGCCCCAGCATTTT	CASSGQGNNQPQHF
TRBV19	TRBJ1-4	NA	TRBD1	TGTGCCAGTAGGAGACAGGGGGCGACTAATGAAAAACTGTTTTTT	CASRRQGATNEKLFF
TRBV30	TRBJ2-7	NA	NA	TGTGCCTGGAGTATCCCTAGGCGGGGGCCTTTGGAGCAGTACTTC	CAWSIPRRGPLEQYF
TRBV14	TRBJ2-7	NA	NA	TGTGCCAGCAGCCAAGCATCCCTTTGGGGGGCAATGGGAACCTACGAGCAGTACTTC	CASSQASLWGAMGTYEQYF
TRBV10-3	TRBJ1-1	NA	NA	TGTGCCATCAGTGCCACGGGATCGAACACTGAAGCTTTCTTT	CAISATGSNTEAFF